The 16 T cell receptor beta chains given below trace back to one sample, sequenced in a study of type 1 regulatory T cells (dated by TCRdb to the early 2020s). These reads were obtained on an Illumina MiSeq. TCRdb reran the public reads through fastp at Q25 and MiXCR, keeping productive beta chains. Rows with one shared CDR3 protein collapse into an entry with the most common genes and DNA. The sample table lists approximately 90,000 distinct CDR3 sequences, around a third of them with a count of one. The ten largest clones take up roughly 2.4% of the sample. Specimen: CD4+ T cells, either the whole sample or a sorted fraction (not recorded which). The receptor set was obtained from a human donor in good health.

The table lists this clonotype with many counts. CDR3 protein: CSAPGLNNEQFF. As DNA, the CDR3 is TGCAGTGCTCCCGGACTGAACAATGAGCAGTTCTTC. The chain joins TRBV20-1 to TRBJ2-1; a weak D match, TRBD2 (5 bases). CDR3 length: 12 residues. From germline, CDR1 is DFQATT and CDR2 SNEGSKA (reference sequence). V was trimmed by 5 bases and J by 5 bases, leaving 10 bases between them.

The chain carries TRBV5-1 and TRBJ2-1; D gene uncertain. Looked up from germline, CDR1 is SGHRS and CDR2 is YFSETQ. This CDR3 contains 13 residues. The V end lost 0 bases, the J end lost 7 bases, and 8 bases lay between the germline ends. The CDR3: CASSLAFANEQFF. In DNA form, the CDR3 reads TGCGCCAGCAGCTTGGCATTCGCTAATGAGCAGTTCTTC.

This clonotype was seen more than once but under ten times. V gene TRBV28 combines with J gene TRBJ2-1; no definite D call. Germline CDR1 is MDHEN and CDR2 is SYDVKM. V lost 2 bases, J lost 6 bases, and 5 bases lay in between. This CDR3 region has 12 residues. Here the CDR3 DNA reads TGTGCCAGCAGTTTAATCTCCAATGAGCAGTTCTTC. Translating it yields CASSLISNEQFF.

The chain links TRBV19 to TRBJ2-3; TRBD2 matches at 10 bases. V lost 1 base and J lost 10; bases outside the gene matches: 11. This CDR3 is built from 16 residues. CDR1 and CDR2 (germline): LNHDA, SQIVND (reference sequence). The CDR3 loop reads CASSIGVAGGSAPQYF. The CDR3 coding sequence is TGTGCCAGTAGTATAGGAGTAGCGGGAGGTTCCGCGCCGCAGTATTTT.

This clonotype was counted between two and nine times. The rearrangement links TRBV18 to TRBJ2-7; tentatively, D is TRBD1 (6 bases). Deletions cut 2 bases from V and 3 bases from J, with 8 bases between. CDR1 and CDR2 from the germline V gene are KGHSH and LQKENI. The CDR3 is 13 residues long. CDR3 sequence: CASSPARGYEQYF. The CDR3 DNA reads TGTGCCAGCTCACCAGCCAGGGGCTACGAGCAGTACTTC.

This chain uses TRBV5-1 with TRBJ1-2, with 8 nucleotides matching TRBD1. Germline V gene data show CDR1 as SGHRS and CDR2 as YFSETQ. The CDR3 spans 14 residues. V trimming: 4 bases; J trimming: 5 bases; junction bases outside the gene matches: 7. The CDR3 sequence is CASSPDRDFYGYTF. CDR3 coding DNA: TGCGCCAGCAGCCCGGACAGGGACTTTTATGGCTACACCTTC.

This chain uses TRBV9 with TRBJ1-5; the match to TRBD1 covers 10 bases. This CDR3 has 15 amino acids. Germline V lookup: CDR1 SGDLS, CDR2 YYNGEE. V was clipped by 4 bases and J by 7 bases; unmatched bases: 8. CDR3 DNA: TGTGCCAGCAGCCCAGGGACAGGGGATAAGCAGCCCCAGCATTTT. Its protein is CASSPGTGDKQPQHF.

This clonotype has just a few counts. This chain joins TRBV5-1 and TRBJ2-1; TRBD2 aligns across 7 bases. The CDR3 totals 17 residues. Germline V gives CDR1 SGHRS, CDR2 YFSETQ. Trimming cost V 3 bases and J 0 bases; bases outside gene matches: 9. The CDR3 is CASSWGGGLSSYNEQFF. The CDR3 DNA reads as TGCGCCAGCAGCTGGGGGGGAGGACTGAGCTCCTACAATGAGCAGTTCTTC.

About this clonotype itself: The junction does not match germline at one end; this may be a read error. The rearrangement joins TRBV12-3 or TRBV12-4 to TRBJ1-6; D possibly corresponds to TRBD1 (5 bases). The CDR3 runs 12 residues. The CDR3 DNA sequence: TGCGCAGGCGGGACCAGCAATTCACCCCTCCACTTT. This codes for CAGGTSNSPLHF.

In its sample, this clonotype ranks as medium-sized (0.01 to 0.1%). The chain carries TRBV12-3 or TRBV12-4 and TRBJ2-1, with D perhaps TRBD1 or TRBD2 (5 bases each). CDR3 length: 13 residues. Trimming pared 8 bases from V and 2 bases from J, leaving 10 bases between. The DNA of the CDR3 is TGTGCCAGCGGGGGAAATGCCTACAATGAGCAGTTCTTC. It encodes CASGGNAYNEQFF.

CDR3 sequence: CASSQVIGEGYTF. DNA for the CDR3: TGTGCCAGCAGCCAAGTGATAGGGGAGGGCTACACCTTC. V and J are TRBV4-2 and TRBJ1-2, with D possibly matching TRBD1 (5 bases). Germline CDR1 and CDR2: LGHNA and YNFKEQ. This CDR3 spans 13 amino acids. V was clipped by 1 base and J by 8 bases, with 11 bases between them.

The chain has TRBV6-2 or TRBV6-3 and TRBJ2-7; 9 bases line up with TRBD1. The CDR3 sequence is 12 residues long. V shed 6 bases and J 3 bases; nucleotides not matched to a gene: 0. The germline gives CDR1 MNHEY, CDR2 SVGEGT. CDR3: CASRTGGYEQYF. In DNA, the CDR3 is TGTGCCAGCAGGACAGGGGGCTACGAGCAGTACTTC.

This clonotype was found a few times. The V gene is TRBV5-1, the J gene TRBJ2-3; D uncertain. This CDR3 is 15 amino acids long. The V end lost 0 bases, the J end lost 1 base, and 9 bases lay between the germline ends. Looked up from germline, CDR1 is SGHRS and CDR2 is YFSETQ. The CDR3 DNA reads as TGCGCCAGCAGCTTGGGCTTTCTTGGCACAGATACGCAGTATTTT. Protein product: CASSLGFLGTDTQYF.

The chain is built from TRBV7-2 and TRBJ2-1, with 14 bases matching TRBD2. With 5 bases clipped from V and 7 bases from J, the junction kept 4 bases outside the gene matches. Germline values: CDR1 SGHTA, CDR2 FQGNSA. The CDR3 runs 15 residues. This chain's CDR3 is CASSTRTSGRNEQFF. The CDR3 region has the DNA TGTGCCAGCAGCACAAGGACTAGCGGGAGGAATGAGCAGTTCTTC.

The CDR3 nucleotides are TGTGCCAGCAGCTACCGGTGGGGGGGGAGCACAGATACGCAGTATTTT. Its translation is CASSYRWGGSTDTQYF. The rearrangement links TRBV5-5 to TRBJ2-3, with TRBD2 matching over 7 bases. This CDR3 is 16 amino acids long. Germline trimming cut 3 bases from V and 0 bases from J; bases unmatched to any gene: 7. Germline V gene lookup returns CDR1 SGHKS and CDR2 YYEKEE (reference sequence).

The V gene is TRBV7-9, the J gene TRBJ2-7; 12 bases fit TRBD1. The germline V gene encodes CDR1 SEHNR and CDR2 FQNEAQ (reference sequence). CDR3 size: 16 residues. The V segment lost 2 bases and the J segment 6 bases; nucleotides outside the gene matches: 8. The CDR3 DNA sequence: TGTGCCAGCAGCTTATCCGGGACAGGGGGCTTCGGCGAGCAGTACTTC. Amino acids: CASSLSGTGGFGEQYF.